This T cell receptor beta chain was found in a study of identical twins. This clonotype has just a few counts. The CDR3 contains 14 residues. Trimming shortened V by 6 bases and J by 2 bases, and 13 bases separated the two germline ends. Germline lookup yields CDR1 ENHRY and CDR2 SYGVKD. From the 5' RACE reads, TCRdb called clonotypes with MiXCR, one entry per CDR3 protein. This table has around 960,000 distinct CDR3 sequences, approximately 13% appearing once. These data are also associated with another study on yellow fever vaccine responses in identical twins.

The sequence was obtained from a woman aged 18-29 years in good health. V is TRBV10-3 and J is TRBJ2-5, with D possibly TRBD1 on 6 matching bases. The sequenced sample consisted of PBMCs. The chain's CDR3 is CAIRSRQAQETQYF. The CDR3 nucleotides read TGTGCCATCAGATCCCGACAGGCACAAGAGACCCAGTACTTC.